The entry below gives a single T cell receptor (beta chain) sequence along with its context. V dropped 6 bases and J dropped 8; count of bases not matched to a gene: 8. CDR3 length equals 13 residues. The germline gives CDR1 SGHVS, CDR2 FNYEAQ. Libraries were prepared by immunoSEQ multiplex PCR; TCRdb keeps only in-frame clonotypes and omits some of them. The sample consists of roughly 150,000 clones, around 73% of them appearing once. This record belongs to a study of PD-1 blockade in classical Hodgkin lymphoma. Every one of the patients relapsed after autologous stem cell transplantation (brentuximab vedotin exposure was variable). Patients' outcomes at their best amounted to complete response, partial response or progressive disease.

The gene calls are TRBV7-6 and TRBJ2-5; 8 bases line up with TRBD1. This specimen was peripheral blood mononuclear cells (PBMCs), taken before the second cycle of nivolumab. This clonotype was sampled from a human donor with classical Hodgkin lymphoma. CDR3 bases: TGTGCCAGCAGAAAAGAGACAGGGGCTACCCAGTACTTC. It translates to CASRKETGATQYF.